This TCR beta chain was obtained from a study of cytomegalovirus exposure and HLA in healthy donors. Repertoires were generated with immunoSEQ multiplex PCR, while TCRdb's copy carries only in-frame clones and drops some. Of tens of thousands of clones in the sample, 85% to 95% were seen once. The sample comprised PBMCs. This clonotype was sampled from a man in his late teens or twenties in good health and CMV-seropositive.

The CDR3 DNA is TGTGCCACCAGCAGTCCCTCGGGAGCGGGGGGGCCGGATACGCAGTATTTT. It encodes CATSSPSGAGGPDTQYF. This chain links TRBV15 with TRBJ2-3; 10 positions match TRBD2. Germline V CDR1 and CDR2: LNHNV, YYDKDF (reference sequence). The ends lost 3 bases at V and 6 bases at J; junction bases unmatched: 12. The CDR3 has 17 residues.